The rows below give T cell receptor beta chains drawn from one sample of a study of blood T cell repertoires in COVID-19. Measured with immunoSEQ multiplex PCR; TCRdb has only the in-frame clones, and not every one. The sample yields approximately 350,000 clones, 88% seen once. The sample comprised peripheral blood. The receptors here all came from an older woman with COVID-19, enrolled during active disease. Both conserved end residues are part of each CDR3. A D gene is named only where the DNA matches it firmly. Clone size is shown for a subset of rows, as once, few, many or a class of expanded clone.

V,D,length,size,J,CDR3,DNA
TRBV9,TRBD2,15,-,TRBJ2-5,CASSPKGLADETQYF,TGTGCCAGCAGCCCAAAGGGGCTAGCGGATGAGACCCAGTACTTC
TRBV24-1,TRBD1,17,-,TRBJ1-2,CATSDSGTGGIYGGYTF,TGTGCCACCAGTGACTCAGGGACAGGGGGAATCTATGGGGGCTACACCTTC
TRBV24-1,TRBD1,15,-,TRBJ2-1,CATSDSLGTGDEQFF,TGTGCCACCAGTGATTCCCTCGGGACAGGGGATGAGCAGTTCTTC
TRBV2,TRBD2,16,-,TRBJ2-1,CASSEAQGGGDNEQFF,TGTGCCAGCAGTGAAGCCCAAGGCGGGGGGGACAATGAGCAGTTCTTC
TRBV4-1,-,14,-,TRBJ2-2,CASSQDLLTGELFF,TGCGCCAGCAGCCAAGATCTACTGACCGGGGAGCTGTTTTTT
TRBV6-5,-,11,-,TRBJ1-2,CASSYVAGYTF,TGTGCCAGCAGTTACGTGGCTGGCTACACCTTC
TRBV11-2,-,16,-,TRBJ1-2,CASSLDRAGGKYGYTF,TGTGCCAGCAGCTTAGACCGGGCGGGGGGTAAATATGGCTACACCTTC
TRBV3-1/TRBV3-2,TRBD1,14,-,TRBJ1-4,CASSQVRTGDKLFF,TGTGCCAGCAGCCAAGTAAGGACAGGGGATAAACTGTTTTTT
TRBV7-2,TRBD1,15,few,TRBJ2-7,CASSQVGQATYEQYF,TGTGCCAGCAGCCAAGTGGGACAGGCTACCTACGAGCAGTACTTC
TRBV28,TRBD1,15,-,TRBJ1-5,CASSLGRTGKQPQHF,TGTGCCAGCAGTTTGGGGAGGACAGGGAAACAGCCCCAGCATTTT
TRBV2,TRBD1,15,-,TRBJ1-1,CASSEGQAPNTEAFF,TGTGCCAGCAGTGAGGGACAGGCCCCGAACACTGAAGCTTTCTTT
TRBV7-6,-,15,-,TRBJ2-7,CASSLGPGGGYEQYF,TGTGCCAGCAGCCTAGGACCAGGGGGAGGCTACGAGCAGTACTTC
TRBV19,TRBD1,12,-,TRBJ1-2,CASSIKGAGYTF,TGTGCCAGTAGTATAAAGGGGGCCGGCTACACCTTC
TRBV3-1/TRBV3-2,-,18,-,TRBJ1-6,CASSQEAGSSSYNSPLHF,TGTGCCAGCAGCCAAGAGGCAGGCAGCAGCTCCTATAATTCACCCCTCCACTTT
TRBV5-1,-,14,once,TRBJ2-2,CASSLVGGVPELFF,TGCGCCAGCAGCTTGGTCGGAGGGGTCCCAGAGCTGTTTTTT
TRBV7-9,-,16,-,TRBJ2-7,CASSSTLRQYPYEQYF,TGTGCCAGCAGCTCTACCCTAAGACAGTACCCCTACGAGCAGTACTTC
TRBV5-6,-,12,once,TRBJ2-7,CASSLYSYEQYF,TGTGCCAGCAGCTTGTATTCCTACGAGCAGTACTTC
TRBV11-2,TRBD1,19,-,TRBJ2-7,CASSLGSPTRDRVSYEQYF,TGTGCCAGCAGCTTAGGGTCCCCTACTCGGGACAGGGTCTCCTACGAGCAGTACTTC
TRBV28,-,14,-,TRBJ1-2,CASSLRGSTRGYTF,TGTGCCAGCAGTTTGCGCGGCAGTACGAGGGGCTACACCTTC
TRBV5-1,-,11,-,TRBJ1-2,CASHPSCGYTF,TGCGCCAGCCACCCGAGTTGTGGCTACACCTTC
TRBV7-9,TRBD1,16,-,TRBJ1-1,CASSLDTGGMNTEAFF,TGTGCCAGCAGCTTAGATACAGGGGGCATGAACACTGAAGCTTTCTTT
TRBV14,TRBD2,16,-,TRBJ2-2,CASSIAGALNTGELFF,TGTGCCAGCAGCATAGCGGGGGCTCTGAACACCGGGGAGCTGTTTTTT
TRBV6-5,TRBD1,14,-,TRBJ1-1,CASSYEGARTEAFF,TGTGCCAGCAGTTACGAGGGGGCGCGAACTGAAGCTTTCTTT
TRBV24-1,-,15,-,TRBJ2-2,CATSDARKQTGELFF,TGTGCCACCAGTGATGCAAGAAAACAGACCGGGGAGCTGTTTTTT
TRBV18,-,14,-,TRBJ1-1,CASSPEGKNTEAFF,TGTGCCAGCTCACCCGAGGGAAAGAACACTGAAGCTTTCTTT
TRBV5-1,-,17,-,TRBJ1-3,CASSWGRGISSGNTIYF,TGCGCCAGCAGCTGGGGTCGGGGGATTAGCTCTGGAAACACCATATATTTT
TRBV7-3,-,13,-,TRBJ1-3,CASSPGTGNTIYF,TGTGCCAGCAGCCCAGGGACTGGAAACACCATATATTTT
TRBV30,TRBD2,13,-,TRBJ2-4,CAWRSGGAVIQYF,TGTGCCTGGAGAAGCGGGGGGGCGGTCATTCAGTACTTC
TRBV30,TRBD1,14,-,TRBJ1-2,CAWSEGQGYYGYTF,TGTGCCTGGAGTGAAGGACAGGGGTACTATGGCTACACCTTC